This T cell receptor (beta chain) originates from a study of Graves' ophthalmopathy and Graves' hyperthyroidism. About the research overall: Blood was drawn at initial diagnosis, before any treatment. Study-wide results and limits: Detected in blood as well were most expanded thyroid clonotypes with frequency above 0.001. Between ophthalmopathy and stable hyperthyroidism, a 13-signature model drew a separation with nearly 90% sensitivity and approximately 81% specificity.

Of note for this clonotype: Its matching antigen is unknown.

Trimming removed 0 bases from V and 9 bases from J, with 11 bases in between. Germline V gene lookup returns CDR1 DFQATT and CDR2 SNEGSKA (reference sequence). This CDR3 is 12 amino acids long. Having ophthalmopathy, the donors showed moderate-to-severe activity, CAS ≥3 and NOSPECS ≥4, with disease lasting under 3 months. Amplified TCR beta CDR3 regions were obtained using RNA transcripts as template. First-round RT-PCR employed HTBI primers, with a second-round multiplex PCR after it. TCRdb reanalysed the multiplex PCR reads using MiXCR and keeps one entry per CDR3 protein. The data contain about 740,000 distinct CDR3 sequences, around 40% of them singletons.

The clonotype was recovered from an adult man with Graves' ophthalmopathy. V gene TRBV20-1 combines with J gene TRBJ2-5; D not certain. What was sequenced was peripheral blood. CDR3 sequence: CSARDGNQPQYF. As DNA, the CDR3 is TGCAGTGCTAGAGATGGGAATCAGCCCCAGTACTTC.